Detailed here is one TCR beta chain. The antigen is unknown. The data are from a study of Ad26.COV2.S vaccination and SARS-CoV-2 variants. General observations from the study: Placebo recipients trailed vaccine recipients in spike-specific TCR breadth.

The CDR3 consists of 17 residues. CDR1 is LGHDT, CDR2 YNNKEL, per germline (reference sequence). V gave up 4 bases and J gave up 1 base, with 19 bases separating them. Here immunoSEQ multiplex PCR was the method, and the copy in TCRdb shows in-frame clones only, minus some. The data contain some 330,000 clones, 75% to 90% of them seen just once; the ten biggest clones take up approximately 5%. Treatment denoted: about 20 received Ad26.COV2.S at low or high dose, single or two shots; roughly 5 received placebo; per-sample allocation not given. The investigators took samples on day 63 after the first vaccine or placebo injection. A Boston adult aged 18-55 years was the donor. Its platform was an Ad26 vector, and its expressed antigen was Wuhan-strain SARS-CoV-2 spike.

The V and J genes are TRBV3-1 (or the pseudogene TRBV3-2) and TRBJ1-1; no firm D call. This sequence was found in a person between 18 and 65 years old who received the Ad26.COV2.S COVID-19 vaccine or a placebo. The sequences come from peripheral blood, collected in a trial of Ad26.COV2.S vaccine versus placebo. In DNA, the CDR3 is TGTGCCAGCAGCCCCAGGTTCGGGGTTACTAAGAACACTGAAGCTTTCTTT. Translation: CASSPRFGVTKNTEAFF.